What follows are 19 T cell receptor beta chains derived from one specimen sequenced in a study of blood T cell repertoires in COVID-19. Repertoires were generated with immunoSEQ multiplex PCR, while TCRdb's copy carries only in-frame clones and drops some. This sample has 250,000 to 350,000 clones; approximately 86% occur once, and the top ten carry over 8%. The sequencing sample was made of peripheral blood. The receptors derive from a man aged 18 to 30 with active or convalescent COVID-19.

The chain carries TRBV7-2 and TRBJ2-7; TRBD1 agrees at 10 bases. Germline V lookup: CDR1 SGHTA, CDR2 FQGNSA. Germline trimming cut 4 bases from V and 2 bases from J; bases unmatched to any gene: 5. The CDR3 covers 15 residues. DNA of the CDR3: TGTGCCAGCAGCTCGTGGACAGGGGGGGCCTACGAGCAGTACTTC. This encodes CASSSWTGGAYEQYF.

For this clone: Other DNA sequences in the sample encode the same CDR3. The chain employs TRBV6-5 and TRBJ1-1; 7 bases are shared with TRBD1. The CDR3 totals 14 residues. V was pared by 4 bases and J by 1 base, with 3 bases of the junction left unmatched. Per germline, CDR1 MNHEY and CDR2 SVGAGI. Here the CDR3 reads CASSWDRKNTEAFF. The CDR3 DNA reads TGTGCCAGCAGTTGGGACAGAAAGAACACTGAAGCTTTCTTT.

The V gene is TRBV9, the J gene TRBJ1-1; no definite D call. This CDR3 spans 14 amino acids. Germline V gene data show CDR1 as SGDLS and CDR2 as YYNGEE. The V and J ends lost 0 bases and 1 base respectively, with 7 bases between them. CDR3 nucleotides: TGTGCCAGCAGCGTAGAGCTGTGGAACACTGAAGCTTTCTTT. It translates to CASSVELWNTEAFF. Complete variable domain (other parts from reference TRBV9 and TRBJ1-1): DSGVTQTPKHLITATGQRVTLRCSPRSGDLSVYWYQQSLDQGLQFLIQYYNGEERAKGNILERFSAQQFPDLHSELNLSSLELGDSALYFCASSVELWNTEAFFGQGTRLTVV.

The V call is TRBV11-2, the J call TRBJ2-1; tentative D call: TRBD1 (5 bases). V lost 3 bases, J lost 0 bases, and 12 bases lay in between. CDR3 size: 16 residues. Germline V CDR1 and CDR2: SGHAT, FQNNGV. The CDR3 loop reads CASSLGLRSSYNEQFF. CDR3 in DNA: TGTGCCAGCAGCTTGGGGCTGCGAAGCTCCTACAATGAGCAGTTCTTC.

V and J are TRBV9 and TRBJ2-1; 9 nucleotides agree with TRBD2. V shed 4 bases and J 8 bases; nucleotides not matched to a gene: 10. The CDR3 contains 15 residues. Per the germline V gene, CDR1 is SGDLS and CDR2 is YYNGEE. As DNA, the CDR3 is TGTGCCAGCAGCAGGGGACTAGCCCTACCCTATGAGCAGTTCTTC. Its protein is CASSRGLALPYEQFF.

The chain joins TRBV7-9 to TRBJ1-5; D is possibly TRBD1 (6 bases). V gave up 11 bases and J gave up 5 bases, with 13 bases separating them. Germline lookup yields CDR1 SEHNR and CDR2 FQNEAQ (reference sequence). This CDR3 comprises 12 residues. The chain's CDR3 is CAWGGRDQPQHF. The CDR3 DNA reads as TGTGCCTGGGGGGGCAGAGATCAGCCCCAGCATTTT.

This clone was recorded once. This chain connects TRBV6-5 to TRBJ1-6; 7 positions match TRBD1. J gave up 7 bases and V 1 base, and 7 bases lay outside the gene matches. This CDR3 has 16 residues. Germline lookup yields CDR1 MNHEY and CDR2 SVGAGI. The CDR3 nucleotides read TGTGCCAGCAGTTACTTAAGGACAGGCCTGAATTCACCCCTCCACTTT. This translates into CASSYLRTGLNSPLHF.

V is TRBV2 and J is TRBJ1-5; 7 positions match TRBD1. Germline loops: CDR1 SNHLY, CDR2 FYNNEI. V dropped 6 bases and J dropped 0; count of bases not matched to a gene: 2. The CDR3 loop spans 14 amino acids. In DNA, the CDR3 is TGTGCCAGCAGCGGGGACAGTAGCAATCAGCCCCAGCATTTT. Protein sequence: CASSGDSSNQPQHF.

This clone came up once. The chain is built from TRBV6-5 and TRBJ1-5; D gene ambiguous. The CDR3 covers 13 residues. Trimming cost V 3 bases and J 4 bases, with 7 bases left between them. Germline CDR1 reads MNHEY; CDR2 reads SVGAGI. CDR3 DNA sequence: TGTGCCAGCAGTTATATAGCGAATCAGCCCCAGCATTTT. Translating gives CASSYIANQPQHF.

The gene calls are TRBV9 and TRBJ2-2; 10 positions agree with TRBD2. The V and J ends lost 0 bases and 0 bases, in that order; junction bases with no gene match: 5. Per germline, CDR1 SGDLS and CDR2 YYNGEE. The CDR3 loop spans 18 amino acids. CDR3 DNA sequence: TGTGCCAGCAGCGTAGAGGGTAGCGGGGGGTCGAACACCGGGGAGCTGTTTTTT. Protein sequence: CASSVEGSGGSNTGELFF.

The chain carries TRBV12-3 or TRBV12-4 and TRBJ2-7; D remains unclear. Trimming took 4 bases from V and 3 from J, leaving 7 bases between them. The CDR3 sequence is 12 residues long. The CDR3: CASSSQFYEQYF. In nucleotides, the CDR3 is TGTGCCAGCAGTTCCCAGTTCTACGAGCAGTACTTC.

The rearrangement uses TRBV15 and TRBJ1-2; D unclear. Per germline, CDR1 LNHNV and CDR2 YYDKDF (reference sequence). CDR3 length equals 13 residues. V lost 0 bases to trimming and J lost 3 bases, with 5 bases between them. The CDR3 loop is CATSRDRYYGYTF. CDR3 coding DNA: TGTGCCACCAGCAGAGACAGGTACTATGGCTACACCTTC.

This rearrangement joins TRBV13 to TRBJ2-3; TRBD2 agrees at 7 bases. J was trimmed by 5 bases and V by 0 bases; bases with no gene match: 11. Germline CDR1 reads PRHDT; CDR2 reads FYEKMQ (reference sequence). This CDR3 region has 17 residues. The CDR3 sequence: CASSLGRFPGGGDTQYF. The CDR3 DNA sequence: TGTGCCAGCAGCTTAGGCCGCTTCCCGGGGGGAGGAGATACGCAGTATTTT.

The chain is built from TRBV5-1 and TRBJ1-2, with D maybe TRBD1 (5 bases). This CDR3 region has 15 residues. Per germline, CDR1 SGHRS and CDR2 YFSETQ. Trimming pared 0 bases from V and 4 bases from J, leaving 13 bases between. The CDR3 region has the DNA TGCGCCAGCAGCTTGGTTCAGGGAGGCAGCTATGGCTACACCTTC. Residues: CASSLVQGGSYGYTF. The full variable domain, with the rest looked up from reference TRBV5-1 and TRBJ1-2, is KAGVTQTPRYLIKTRGQQVTLSCSPISGHRSVSWYQQTPGQGLQFLFEYFSETQRNKGNFPGRFSGRQFSNSRSEMNVSTLELGDSALYLCASSLVQGGSYGYTFGSGTRLTVV.

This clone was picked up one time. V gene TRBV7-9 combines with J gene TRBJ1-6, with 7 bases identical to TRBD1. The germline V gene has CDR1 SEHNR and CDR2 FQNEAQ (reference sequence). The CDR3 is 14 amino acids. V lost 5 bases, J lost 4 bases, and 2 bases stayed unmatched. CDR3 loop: CASSEQGYNSPLHF. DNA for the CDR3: TGTGCCAGCAGCGAACAGGGGTATAATTCACCCCTCCACTTT.

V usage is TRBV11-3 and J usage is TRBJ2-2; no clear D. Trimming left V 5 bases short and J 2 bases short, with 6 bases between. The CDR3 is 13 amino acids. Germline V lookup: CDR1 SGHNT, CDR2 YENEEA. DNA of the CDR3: TGTGCCAGCAGCCCTAGAAACACCGGGGAGCTGTTTTTT. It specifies CASSPRNTGELFF.

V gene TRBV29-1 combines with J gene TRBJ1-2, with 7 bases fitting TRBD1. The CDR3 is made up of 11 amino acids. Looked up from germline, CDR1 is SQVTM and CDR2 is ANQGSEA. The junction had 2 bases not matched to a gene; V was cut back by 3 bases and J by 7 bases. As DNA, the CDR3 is TGCAGCGTTGAGACAGGGCCTGGCTACACCTTC. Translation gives CSVETGPGYTF.

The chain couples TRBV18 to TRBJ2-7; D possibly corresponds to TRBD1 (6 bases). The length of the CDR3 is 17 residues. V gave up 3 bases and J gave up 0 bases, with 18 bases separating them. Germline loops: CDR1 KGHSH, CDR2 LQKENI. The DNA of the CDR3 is TGTGCCAGCTCACCTACGAGGCAGGGGCCCATCTCCTACGAGCAGTACTTC. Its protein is CASSPTRQGPISYEQYF.

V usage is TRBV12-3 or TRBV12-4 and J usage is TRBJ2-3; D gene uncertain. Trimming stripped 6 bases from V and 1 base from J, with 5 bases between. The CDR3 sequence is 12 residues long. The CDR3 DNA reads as TGTGCCAGCAGCCTCGGCACAGATACGCAGTATTTT. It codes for CASSLGTDTQYF.